The sequence of this TCR beta chain was determined in a study of T cells in localized non-small cell lung cancer. Trimming left V 5 bases short and J 0 bases short, with 11 bases between. This CDR3 is 15 amino acids long. Germline CDR1 reads SGHNT; CDR2 reads YENEEA. Only in-frame clones appear in the TCRdb table, and some are missing; sequencing was by immunoSEQ multiplex PCR. The repertoire holds roughly 7,000 clones, under 25% seen once, with roughly 3.9% in the top ten. Relative to its sample, this clone is medium-sized. Antigen unknown. Whole-study results and caveats: Of the tissues analyzed, uninvolved adjacent lung showed maximal T cell clonality, greater than tumor.

The sample was lung tumor tissue, taken before any cancer treatment. The rearrangement joins TRBV11-3 to TRBJ1-3; D gene ambiguous. This receptor was obtained from a man between 40 and 70 years old with stage III squamous cell lung carcinoma. The CDR3 DNA reads as TGTGCCAGCAGCCCGAGGGTCGTCTCTGGAAACACCATATATTTT. Its translation: CASSPRVVSGNTIYF.